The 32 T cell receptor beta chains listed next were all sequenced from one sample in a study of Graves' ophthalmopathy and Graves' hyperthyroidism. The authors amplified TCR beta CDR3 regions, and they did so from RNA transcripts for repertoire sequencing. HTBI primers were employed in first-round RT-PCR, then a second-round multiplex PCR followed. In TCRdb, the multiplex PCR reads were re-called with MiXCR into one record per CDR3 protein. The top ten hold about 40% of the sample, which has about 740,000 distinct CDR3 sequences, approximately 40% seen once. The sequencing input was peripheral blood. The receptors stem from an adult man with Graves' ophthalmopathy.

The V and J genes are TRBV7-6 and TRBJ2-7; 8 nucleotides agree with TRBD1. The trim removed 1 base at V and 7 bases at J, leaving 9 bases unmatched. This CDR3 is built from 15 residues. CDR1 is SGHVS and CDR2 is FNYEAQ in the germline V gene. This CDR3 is CASSLGQGAEWEQYF. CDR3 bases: TGTGCCAGCAGCTTAGGGCAGGGGGCGGAATGGGAGCAGTACTTC.

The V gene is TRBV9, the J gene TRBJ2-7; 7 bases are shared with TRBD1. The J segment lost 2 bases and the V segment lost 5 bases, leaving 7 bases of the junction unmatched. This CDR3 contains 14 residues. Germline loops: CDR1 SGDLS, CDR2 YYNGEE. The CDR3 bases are TGTGCCAGCAGTGAAAGGGGGACAGCCTACGAGCAGTACTTC. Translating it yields CASSERGTAYEQYF.

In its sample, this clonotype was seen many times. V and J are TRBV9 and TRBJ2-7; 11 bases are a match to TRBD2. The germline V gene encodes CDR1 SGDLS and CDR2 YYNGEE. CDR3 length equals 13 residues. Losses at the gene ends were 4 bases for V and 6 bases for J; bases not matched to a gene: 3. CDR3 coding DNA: TGTGCCAGCAGCCCTAGCGGGGGGCGCGAGCAGTACTTC. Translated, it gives CASSPSGGREQYF.

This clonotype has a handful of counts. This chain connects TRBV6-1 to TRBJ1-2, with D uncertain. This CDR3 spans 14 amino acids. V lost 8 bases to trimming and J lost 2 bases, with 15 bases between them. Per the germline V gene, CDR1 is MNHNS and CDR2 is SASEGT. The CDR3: CASPSSGGNYGYTF. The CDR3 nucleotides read TGTGCCAGCCCAAGTTCGGGTGGGAACTATGGCTACACCTTC.

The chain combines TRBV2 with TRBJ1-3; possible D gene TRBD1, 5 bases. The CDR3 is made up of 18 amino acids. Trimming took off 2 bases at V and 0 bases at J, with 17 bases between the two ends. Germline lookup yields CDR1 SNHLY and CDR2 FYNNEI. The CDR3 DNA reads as TGTGCCAGCAGTGAAAGAGGGACGGCGTTAATCTCTGGAAACACCATATATTTT. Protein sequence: CASSERGTALISGNTIYF.

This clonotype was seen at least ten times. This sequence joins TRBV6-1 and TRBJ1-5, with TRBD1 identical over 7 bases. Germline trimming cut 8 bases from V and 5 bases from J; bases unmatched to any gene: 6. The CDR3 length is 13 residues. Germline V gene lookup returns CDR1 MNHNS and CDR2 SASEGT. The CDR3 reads CASFDREDQPQHF. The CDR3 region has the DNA TGTGCCAGCTTTGACAGGGAGGATCAGCCCCAGCATTTT.

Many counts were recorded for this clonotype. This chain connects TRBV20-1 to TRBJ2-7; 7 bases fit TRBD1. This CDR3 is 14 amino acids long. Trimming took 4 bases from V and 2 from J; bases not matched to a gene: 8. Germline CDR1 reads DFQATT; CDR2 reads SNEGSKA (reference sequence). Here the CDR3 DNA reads TGCAGTGCTACCCCAGGGGGTAATACCTACGAGCAGTACTTC. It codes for CSATPGGNTYEQYF.

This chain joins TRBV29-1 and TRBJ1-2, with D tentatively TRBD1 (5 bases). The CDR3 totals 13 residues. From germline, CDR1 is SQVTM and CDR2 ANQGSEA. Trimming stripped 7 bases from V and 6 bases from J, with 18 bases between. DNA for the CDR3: TGCAGCGCTCGACTAGCGGGGGTGGATGGCTACACCTTC. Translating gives CSARLAGVDGYTF.

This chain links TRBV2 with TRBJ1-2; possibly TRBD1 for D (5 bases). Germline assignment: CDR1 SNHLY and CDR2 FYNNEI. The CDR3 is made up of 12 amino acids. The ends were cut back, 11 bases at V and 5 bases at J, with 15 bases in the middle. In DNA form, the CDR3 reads TGTGCCTCAGGGCGTCCGGTATATGGCTACACCTTC. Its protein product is CASGRPVYGYTF.

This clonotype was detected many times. CDR3: CASTIGQVEEKLFF. CDR3 nucleotides: TGTGCCAGCACAATCGGACAGGTGGAAGAAAAACTGTTTTTT. The V and J genes are TRBV12-3 or TRBV12-4 and TRBJ1-4, with 7 bases that match TRBD1. The CDR3 runs 14 residues. Trimming took 7 bases from V and 8 from J; bases not matched to a gene: 10.

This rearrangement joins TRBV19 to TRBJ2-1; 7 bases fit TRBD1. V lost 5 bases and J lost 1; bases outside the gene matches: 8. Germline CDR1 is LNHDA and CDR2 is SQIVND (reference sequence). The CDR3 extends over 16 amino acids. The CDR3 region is CASSVKTGSSYNEQFF. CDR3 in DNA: TGTGCCAGTAGTGTAAAGACAGGGTCTTCCTACAATGAGCAGTTCTTC.

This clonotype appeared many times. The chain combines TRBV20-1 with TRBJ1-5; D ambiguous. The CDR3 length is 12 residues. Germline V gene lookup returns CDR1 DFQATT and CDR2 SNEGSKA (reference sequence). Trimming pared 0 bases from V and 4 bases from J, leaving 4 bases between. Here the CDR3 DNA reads TGCAGTGCTAGAGATCTTAATCAGCCCCAGCATTTT. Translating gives CSARDLNQPQHF.

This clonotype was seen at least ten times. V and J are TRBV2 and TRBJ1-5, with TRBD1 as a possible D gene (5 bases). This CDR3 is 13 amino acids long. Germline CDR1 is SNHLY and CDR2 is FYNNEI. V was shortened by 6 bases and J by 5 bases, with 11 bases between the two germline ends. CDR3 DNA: TGTGCCAGCAGCAGAGGGGACCATCAGCCCCAGCATTTT. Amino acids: CASSRGDHQPQHF. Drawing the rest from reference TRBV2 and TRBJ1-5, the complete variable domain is EPEVTQTPSHQVTQMGQEVILRCVPISNHLYFYWYRQILGQKVEFLVSFYNNEISEKSEIFDDQFSVERPDGSNFTLKIRSTKLEDSAMYFCASSRGDHQPQHFGDGTRLSIL.

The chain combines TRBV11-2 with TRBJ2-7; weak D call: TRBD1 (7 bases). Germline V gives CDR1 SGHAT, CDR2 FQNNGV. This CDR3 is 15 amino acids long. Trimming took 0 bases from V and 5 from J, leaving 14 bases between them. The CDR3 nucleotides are TGTGCCAGCAGCTTAGATCCAGGGGGGAGCCACGAGCAGTACTTC. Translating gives CASSLDPGGSHEQYF.

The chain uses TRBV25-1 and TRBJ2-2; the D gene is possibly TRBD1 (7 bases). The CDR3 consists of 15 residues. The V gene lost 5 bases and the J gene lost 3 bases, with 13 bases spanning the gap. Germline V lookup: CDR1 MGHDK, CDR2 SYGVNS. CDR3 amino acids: CASSLGGTDTGELFF. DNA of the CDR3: TGTGCCAGCAGTTTAGGGGGGACAGACACCGGGGAGCTGTTTTTT. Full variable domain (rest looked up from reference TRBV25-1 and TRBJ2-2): EADIYQTPRYLVIGTGKKITLECSQTMGHDKMYWYQQDPGMELHLIHYSYGVNSTEKGDLSSESTVSRIRTEHFPLTLESARPSHTSQYLCASSLGGTDTGELFFGEGSRLTVL.

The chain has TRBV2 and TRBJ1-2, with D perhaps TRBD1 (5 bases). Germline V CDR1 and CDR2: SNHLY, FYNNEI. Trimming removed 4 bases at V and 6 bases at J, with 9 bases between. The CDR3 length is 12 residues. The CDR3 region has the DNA TGTGCCAGCAGTGGCAGGGTTGATGGCTACACCTTC. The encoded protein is CASSGRVDGYTF.

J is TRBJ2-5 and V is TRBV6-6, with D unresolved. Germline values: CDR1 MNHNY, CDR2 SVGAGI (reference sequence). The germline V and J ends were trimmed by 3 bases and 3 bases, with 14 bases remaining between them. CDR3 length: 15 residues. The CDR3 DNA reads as TGTGCCAGCAGTTATTTGGCAGTTGAAAAAGAGACCCAGTACTTC. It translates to CASSYLAVEKETQYF.

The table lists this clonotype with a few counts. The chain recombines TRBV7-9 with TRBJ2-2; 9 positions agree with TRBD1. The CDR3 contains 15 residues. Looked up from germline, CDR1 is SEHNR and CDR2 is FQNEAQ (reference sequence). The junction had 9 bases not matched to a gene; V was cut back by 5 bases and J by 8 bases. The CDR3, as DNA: TGTGCCAGCAGCCTCCCCGGGACAGGGAATGGGGAGCTGTTTTTT. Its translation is CASSLPGTGNGELFF.

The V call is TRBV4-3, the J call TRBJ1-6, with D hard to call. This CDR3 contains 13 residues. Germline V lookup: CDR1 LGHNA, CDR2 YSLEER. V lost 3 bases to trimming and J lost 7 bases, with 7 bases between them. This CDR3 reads CASSHDKNSPLHF. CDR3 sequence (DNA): TGCGCCAGCAGCCATGATAAGAATTCACCCCTCCACTTT.

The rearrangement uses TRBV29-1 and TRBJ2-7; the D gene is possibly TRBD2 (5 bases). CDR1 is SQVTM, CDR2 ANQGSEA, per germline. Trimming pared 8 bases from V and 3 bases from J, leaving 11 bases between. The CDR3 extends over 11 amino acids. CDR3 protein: CSLGEGYEQYF. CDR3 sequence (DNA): TGCAGCTTGGGTGAGGGCTACGAGCAGTACTTC.

This CDR3 is CASSPGWGAREQYF. The CDR3, as DNA: TGTGCCAGCAGTCCAGGTTGGGGGGCGAGAGAGCAGTACTTC. This rearrangement joins TRBV9 to TRBJ2-7; D tentatively fits TRBD1 or TRBD2 (6 bases each). This CDR3 is built from 14 residues. Trimming cost V 5 bases and J 7 bases, with 19 bases left between them. The germline V gene encodes CDR1 SGDLS and CDR2 YYNGEE.

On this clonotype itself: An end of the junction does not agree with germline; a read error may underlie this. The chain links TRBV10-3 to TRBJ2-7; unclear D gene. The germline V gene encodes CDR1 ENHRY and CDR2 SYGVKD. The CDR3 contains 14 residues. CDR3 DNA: TGTGCCAGCAGTCCTAAGAATACGTTTGGCGAGCAGTACTTC. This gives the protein CASSPKNTFGEQYF.

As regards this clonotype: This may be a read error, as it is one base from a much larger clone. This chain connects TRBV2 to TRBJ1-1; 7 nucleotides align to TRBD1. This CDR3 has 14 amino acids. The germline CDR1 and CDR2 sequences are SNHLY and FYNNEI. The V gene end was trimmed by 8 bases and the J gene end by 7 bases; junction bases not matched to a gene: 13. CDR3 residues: CASGTDYRGDEAFF. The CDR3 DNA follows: TGTGCCAGCGGTACGGACTACAGGGGTGATGAAGCTTTCTTT. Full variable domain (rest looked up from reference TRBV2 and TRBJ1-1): EPEVTQTPSHQVTQMGQEVILRCVPISNHLYFYWYRQILGQKVEFLVSFYNNEISEKSEIFDDQFSVERPDGSNFTLKIRSTKLEDSAMYFCASGTDYRGDEAFFGQGTRLTVV.

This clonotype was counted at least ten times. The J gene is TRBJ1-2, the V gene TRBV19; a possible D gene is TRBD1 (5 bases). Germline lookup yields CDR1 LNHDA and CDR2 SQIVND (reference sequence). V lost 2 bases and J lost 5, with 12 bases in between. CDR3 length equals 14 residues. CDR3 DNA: TGTGCCAGTAGTATAACCGGAACAGGATATGGCTACACCTTC. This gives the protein CASSITGTGYGYTF.

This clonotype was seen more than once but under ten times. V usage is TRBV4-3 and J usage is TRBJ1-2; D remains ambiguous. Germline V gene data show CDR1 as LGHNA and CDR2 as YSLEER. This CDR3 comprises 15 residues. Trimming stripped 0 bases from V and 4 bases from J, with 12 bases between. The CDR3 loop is CASSQENVQTYGYTF. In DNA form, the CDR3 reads TGCGCCAGCAGCCAAGAAAACGTCCAGACCTATGGCTACACCTTC.

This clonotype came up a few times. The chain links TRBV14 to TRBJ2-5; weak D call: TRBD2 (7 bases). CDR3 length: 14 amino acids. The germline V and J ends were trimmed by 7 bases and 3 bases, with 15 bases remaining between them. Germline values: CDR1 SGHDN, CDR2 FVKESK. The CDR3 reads CASNRRGGEETQYF. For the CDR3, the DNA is TGTGCCAGCAACCGAAGAGGGGGGGAAGAGACCCAGTACTTC.

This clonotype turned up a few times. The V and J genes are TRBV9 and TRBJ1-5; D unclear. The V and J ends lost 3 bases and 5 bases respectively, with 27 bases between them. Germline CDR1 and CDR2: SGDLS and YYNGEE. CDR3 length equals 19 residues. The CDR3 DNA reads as TGTGCCAGCAGCGAAAGGTCTTCGGTGGTCACGGTTGGAGATCAGCCCCAGCATTTT. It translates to CASSERSSVVTVGDQPQHF.

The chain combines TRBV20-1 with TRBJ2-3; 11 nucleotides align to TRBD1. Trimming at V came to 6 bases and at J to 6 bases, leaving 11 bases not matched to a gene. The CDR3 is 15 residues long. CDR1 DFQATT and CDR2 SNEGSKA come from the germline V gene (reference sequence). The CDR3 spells CSAPKGTGGSDTQYF. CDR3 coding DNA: TGCAGTGCCCCAAAAGGGACAGGGGGTTCGGATACGCAGTATTTT.

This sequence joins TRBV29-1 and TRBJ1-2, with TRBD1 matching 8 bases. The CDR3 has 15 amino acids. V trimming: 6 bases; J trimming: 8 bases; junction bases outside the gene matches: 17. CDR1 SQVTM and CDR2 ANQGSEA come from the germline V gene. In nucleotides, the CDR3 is TGCAGCGTCAGGGAGAGCAGGGGGCATGGATTAGGCTACACCTTC. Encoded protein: CSVRESRGHGLGYTF.

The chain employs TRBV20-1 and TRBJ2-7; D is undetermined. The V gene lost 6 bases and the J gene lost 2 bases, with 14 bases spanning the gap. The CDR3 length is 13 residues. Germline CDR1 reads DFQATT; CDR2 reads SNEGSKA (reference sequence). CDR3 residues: CSAAPHRAYEQYF. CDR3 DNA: TGCAGTGCCGCCCCCCATCGAGCCTACGAGCAGTACTTC.

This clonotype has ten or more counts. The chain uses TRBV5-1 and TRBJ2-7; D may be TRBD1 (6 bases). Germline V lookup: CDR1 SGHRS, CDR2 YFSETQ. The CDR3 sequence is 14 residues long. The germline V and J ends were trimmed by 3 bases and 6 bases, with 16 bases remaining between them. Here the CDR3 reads CASSSQGNAAEQYF. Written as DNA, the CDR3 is TGCGCCAGCAGCTCTCAGGGGAACGCGGCCGAGCAGTACTTC. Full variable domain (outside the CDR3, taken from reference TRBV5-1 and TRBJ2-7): KAGVTQTPRYLIKTRGQQVTLSCSPISGHRSVSWYQQTPGQGLQFLFEYFSETQRNKGNFPGRFSGRQFSNSRSEMNVSTLELGDSALYLCASSSQGNAAEQYFGPGTRLTVT.

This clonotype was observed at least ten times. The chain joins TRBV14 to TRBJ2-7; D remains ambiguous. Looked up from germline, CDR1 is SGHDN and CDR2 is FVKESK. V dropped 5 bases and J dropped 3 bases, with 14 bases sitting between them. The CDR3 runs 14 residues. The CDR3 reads CASSSYRSRYEQYF. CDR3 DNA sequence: TGTGCCAGCAGCTCCTATCGGTCCCGCTACGAGCAGTACTTC.